The 10 T cell receptor beta chains below come from one sample, sequenced in a study of blood T cell repertoires in COVID-19. Assay used: immunoSEQ multiplex PCR; TCRdb lists only in-frame clones, some missing. The table has about 130,000 clones, 88% seen once; the top ten hold more than 2%. Input material: peripheral blood. Receptor source: a man in his 70s with active COVID-19.

This chain connects TRBV7-2 to TRBJ2-7, with 14 bases aligning to TRBD2. The V segment lost 4 bases and the J segment 3 bases; nucleotides outside the gene matches: 5. In germline, CDR1 is SGHTA, CDR2 FQGNSA. CDR3 length: 16 amino acids. In DNA, the CDR3 is TGTGCCAGCAGCTCAAAAGGGACTAGCGGGAGCTACGAGCAGTACTTC. Its protein product is CASSSKGTSGSYEQYF.

The chain links TRBV18 to TRBJ2-3, with D possibly matching TRBD2 (6 bases). CDR1 is KGHSH and CDR2 is LQKENI in the germline V gene. The CDR3 runs 14 residues. Deletions cut 3 bases from V and 2 bases from J, with 9 bases between. CDR3 bases: TGTGCCAGCTCACCGTGGGACTTCACAGATACGCAGTATTTT. Translation gives CASSPWDFTDTQYF.

The chain employs TRBV28 and TRBJ2-7, with 11 bases identical to TRBD2. The V segment lost 6 bases and the J segment 1 base; nucleotides outside the gene matches: 5. Germline lookup yields CDR1 MDHEN and CDR2 SYDVKM. The CDR3 loop spans 15 amino acids. CDR3 sequence: CASSQRLAGSYEQYF. The CDR3, as DNA: TGTGCCAGCAGCCAAAGACTAGCGGGGTCCTACGAGCAGTACTTC.

V is TRBV10-2 and J is TRBJ2-1; 8 bases match TRBD2. Germline-derived CDR1 and CDR2 are WSHSY and SAAADI. V lost 6 bases and J lost 2; bases outside the gene matches: 6. The CDR3 length is 15 residues. CDR3 coding DNA: TGCGCCAGCAGCCCGACTAGCGTTACCTACAATGAGCAGTTCTTC. This gives the protein CASSPTSVTYNEQFF.

This chain joins TRBV29-1 and TRBJ2-3; no definite D call. Germline CDR1 is SQVTM and CDR2 is ANQGSEA. There are 12 residues in the CDR3. Deletions cut 3 bases from V and 1 base from J, with 5 bases between. CDR3 DNA sequence: TGCAGCGTTGAGGGCCGCACAGATACGCAGTATTTT. This translates into CSVEGRTDTQYF.

This chain links TRBV6-5 with TRBJ2-5; the match to TRBD2 covers 11 bases. The CDR3 loop spans 13 amino acids. V was clipped by 11 bases and J by 2 bases; unmatched bases: 4. The germline V gene encodes CDR1 MNHEY and CDR2 SVGAGI. DNA of the CDR3: TGTGCCGCCCGGACTAGCGGGCAAGAGACCCAGTACTTC. The encoded protein is CAARTSGQETQYF.

The genes are TRBV5-1 and TRBJ2-7, with 7 bases that match TRBD1. V lost 4 bases to trimming and J lost 7 bases; unmatched junction nucleotides: 11. The germline V gene encodes CDR1 SGHRS and CDR2 YFSETQ. This CDR3 is 14 amino acids long. CDR3 residues: CASSRQGEVQEQYF. CDR3 bases: TGCGCCAGCAGCAGGCAGGGGGAAGTTCAAGAGCAGTACTTC.

The chain links TRBV3-1 (or the pseudogene TRBV3-2) to TRBJ2-7, with D perhaps matching TRBD1 (6 bases). From germline, CDR1 is LGHDT and CDR2 YNNKEL (reference sequence). Between the trimmed V and J ends, which lost 5 bases and 6 bases, there was a span of 11 bases. CDR3 length: 12 residues. The CDR3 DNA sequence: TGTGCCAGCAGCGCACAGGGTGGCGAGCAGTACTTC. It is translated as CASSAQGGEQYF.

This chain connects TRBV27 to TRBJ1-4; 9 nucleotides align to TRBD1. The CDR3 length is 14 residues. Trimming cost V 3 bases and J 8 bases; bases outside gene matches: 4. From germline, CDR1 is MNHEY and CDR2 SMNVEV (reference sequence). CDR3 in DNA: TGTGCCAGCAGTTTTTGGGGACAGGGAGAAAAACTGTTTTTT. Translated: CASSFWGQGEKLFF.

The chain carries TRBV5-5 and TRBJ2-1; the match to TRBD2 covers 8 bases. The CDR3 runs 16 residues. Germline assignment: CDR1 SGHKS and CDR2 YYEKEE (reference sequence). The V segment lost 0 bases and the J segment 4 bases; nucleotides outside the gene matches: 6. CDR3 in amino acids: CASSLGASGPYNEQFF. The CDR3 bases are TGTGCCAGCAGCTTGGGGGCTAGCGGGCCGTACAATGAGCAGTTCTTC.